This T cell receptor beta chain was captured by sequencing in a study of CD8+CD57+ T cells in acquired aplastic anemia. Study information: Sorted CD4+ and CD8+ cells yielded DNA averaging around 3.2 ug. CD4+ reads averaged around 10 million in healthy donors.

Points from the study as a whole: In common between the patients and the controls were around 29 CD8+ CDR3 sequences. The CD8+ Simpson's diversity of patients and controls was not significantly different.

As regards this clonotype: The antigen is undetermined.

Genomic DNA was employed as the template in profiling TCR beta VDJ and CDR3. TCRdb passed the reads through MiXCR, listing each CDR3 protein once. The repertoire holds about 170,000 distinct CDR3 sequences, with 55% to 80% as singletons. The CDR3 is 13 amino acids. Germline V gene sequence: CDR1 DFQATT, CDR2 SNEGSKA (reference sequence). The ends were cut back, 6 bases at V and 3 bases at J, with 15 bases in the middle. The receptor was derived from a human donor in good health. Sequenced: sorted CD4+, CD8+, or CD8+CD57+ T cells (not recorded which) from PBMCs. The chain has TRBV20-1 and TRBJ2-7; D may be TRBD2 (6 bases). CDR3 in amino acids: CSANRGTRYEQYF. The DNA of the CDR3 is TGCAGTGCCAATCGCGGGACTCGCTACGAGCAGTACTTC.